This T cell receptor (beta chain) was found in a study of blood T cells in healthy people across ages. A second PCR, run for about 6 to 11 cycles, used a sample-barcoded 5' primer plus a J-beta primer mix. A single record per CDR3 protein comes from TCRdb applying MiXCR to the 5' RACE reads. This sample has roughly 1.6 million distinct CDR3 sequences, with roughly 32% found just once. This CDR3 has 17 amino acids. V shed 4 bases and J shed 6 bases, with 22 bases lying between them. CDR1 is ENHRY, CDR2 SYGVKD, per germline. The chain uses TRBV10-3 and TRBJ2-1, with D possibly TRBD1 on 5 matching bases. What was sequenced was blood. The TCR originated in a woman in her twenties or thirties in good health. The CDR3, as DNA: TGTGCCATCAGTGGGGGCGTAACGGTTCGTTCCCTCAATGAGCAGTTCTTC. Amino acid sequence: CAISGGVTVRSLNEQFF.